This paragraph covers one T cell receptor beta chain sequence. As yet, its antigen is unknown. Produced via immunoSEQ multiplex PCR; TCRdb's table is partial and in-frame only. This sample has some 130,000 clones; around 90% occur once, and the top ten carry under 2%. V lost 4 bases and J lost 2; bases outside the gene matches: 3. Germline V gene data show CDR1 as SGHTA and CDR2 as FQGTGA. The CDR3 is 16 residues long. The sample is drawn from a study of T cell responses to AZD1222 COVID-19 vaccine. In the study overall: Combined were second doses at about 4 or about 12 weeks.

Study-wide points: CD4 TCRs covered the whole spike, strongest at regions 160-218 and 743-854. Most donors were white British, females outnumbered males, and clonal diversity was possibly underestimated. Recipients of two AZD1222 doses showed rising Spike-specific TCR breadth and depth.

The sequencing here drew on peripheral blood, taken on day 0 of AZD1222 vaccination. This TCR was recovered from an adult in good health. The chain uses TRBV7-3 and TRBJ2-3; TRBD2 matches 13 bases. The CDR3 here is CASSWTSGGPTDTQYF. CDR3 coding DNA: TGTGCCAGCAGCTGGACTAGCGGGGGCCCCACAGATACGCAGTATTTT.